The 22 T cell receptor beta chains below all came from one sample that was sequenced in a study of shared clonotypes between healthy human individuals. Naive CD8 cells comprised CD45RO-negative, CCR7-positively selected cells, excluding terminally differentiated effector memory CD45RA+ cells. Some clones are missing from TCRdb's copy, which holds only in-frame ones; the method was immunoSEQ multiplex PCR. Among more than 2 million clones listed, about 95% were seen once. Material: naive CD8+ T cells sorted from blood. The source of these receptors is a man between 18 and 29 years old in good health.

The rearrangement links TRBV6-5 to TRBJ2-5; TRBD2 aligns across 10 bases. V shed 2 bases and J 4 bases; nucleotides not matched to a gene: 7. Germline V gene lookup returns CDR1 MNHEY and CDR2 SVGAGI. The CDR3 contains 16 residues. CDR3 protein: CASSYVAGGEGETQYF. CDR3 bases: TGTGCCAGCAGTTACGTAGCGGGGGGTGAAGGAGAGACCCAGTACTTC.

The chain uses TRBV5-6 and TRBJ2-7; 7 nucleotides agree with TRBD1. CDR1 is SGHDT, CDR2 YYEEEE, per germline. Trimming removed 5 bases from V and 5 bases from J; junction bases left unmatched: 10. CDR3 size: 14 residues. The CDR3 nucleotides are TGTGCCAGCAGTCGGACCGGGACAGTAGACGAGCAGTACTTC. The encoded protein is CASSRTGTVDEQYF.

Concerning this clone: Other DNA variants within this sample encode the same CDR3. CDR3 in DNA: TGTGCCAGCAGTACAACAGGGATTCAGCCCCAGCATTTT. Its protein product is CASSTTGIQPQHF. The rearrangement uses TRBV27 and TRBJ1-5, with a possible D match to TRBD1 (6 bases). Germline V gene sequence: CDR1 MNHEY, CDR2 SMNVEV (reference sequence). The ends were cut back, 5 bases at V and 6 bases at J, with 11 bases in the middle. The CDR3 covers 13 residues.

The V and J genes are TRBV11-2 and TRBJ2-7, with a weak D call TRBD1 (7 bases). Trimming took off 4 bases at V and 1 base at J, with 17 bases between the two ends. CDR3 length: 16 amino acids. Germline CDR1 and CDR2: SGHAT and FQNNGV. The CDR3 spells CASSSFGGTESYEQYF. The CDR3 DNA follows: TGTGCCAGCAGCTCGTTTGGGGGGACAGAGTCCTACGAGCAGTACTTC.

The chain uses TRBV6-5 and TRBJ2-1; possibly TRBD2 for D (5 bases). The germline V gene has CDR1 MNHEY and CDR2 SVGAGI. Trimming pared 0 bases from V and 10 bases from J, leaving 13 bases between. The CDR3 is made up of 14 amino acids. In nucleotides, the CDR3 is TGTGCCAGCAGTTACTCTGAGGGTGATGGGGAGCAGTTCTTC. Translating it yields CASSYSEGDGEQFF.

Concerning this clone itself: This sequence may be a read error, since a much larger clone differs from it by one base. The V and J genes are TRBV7-3 and TRBJ2-3; D is unresolved. V gave up 0 bases and J gave up 5 bases, with 0 bases separating them. The CDR3 is 11 amino acids. Germline CDR1 and CDR2: SGHTA and FQGTGA. The CDR3 DNA is TGTGCCAGCAGCTTAACAGATACGCAGTATTTT. Encoded protein: CASSLTDTQYF.

The chain has TRBV27 and TRBJ2-7, with a tentative D call TRBD1 (5 bases). This CDR3 contains 16 residues. CDR1 and CDR2 (germline): MNHEY, SMNVEV (reference sequence). Trimming removed 8 bases at V and 8 bases at J, with 28 bases between. CDR3 loop: CASSPGMGQRGAKQYF. The CDR3 DNA reads TGTGCCAGCTCCCCTGGCATGGGCCAAAGGGGCGCAAAGCAGTACTTC.

V is TRBV6-5 and J is TRBJ2-1, with D possibly being TRBD1 (6 bases). Trimming shortened V by 5 bases and J by 8 bases, and 16 bases separated the two germline ends. Germline loops: CDR1 MNHEY, CDR2 SVGAGI. CDR3 length: 14 amino acids. The CDR3 is CASSPERGRDEQFF. The CDR3 DNA is TGTGCCAGCAGTCCCGAAAGGGGGAGAGATGAGCAGTTCTTC.

The chain recombines TRBV7-9 with TRBJ2-1; 13 nucleotides align to TRBD2. Germline trimming cut 1 base from V and 7 bases from J; bases unmatched to any gene: 1. The CDR3 runs to 15 residues. CDR1 and CDR2 from the germline V gene are SEHNR and FQNEAQ (reference sequence). CDR3 nucleotides: TGTGCCAGCAGCTTAGTGACTAGCGGGAGGAATGAGCAGTTCTTC. Its protein is CASSLVTSGRNEQFF.

V gene TRBV6-5 combines with J gene TRBJ1-5; D ambiguous. Trimming cost V 0 bases and J 4 bases, with 4 bases left between them. The length of the CDR3 is 13 residues. CDR1 is MNHEY, CDR2 SVGAGI, per germline. CDR3 in amino acids: CASSYSANQPQHF. The CDR3 region has the DNA TGTGCCAGCAGTTACTCAGCAAATCAGCCCCAGCATTTT.

The chain is built from TRBV5-4 and TRBJ2-5; 11 nucleotides agree with TRBD2. Germline V gene data show CDR1 as SGHNT and CDR2 as YYREEE (reference sequence). This CDR3 region has 15 residues. V lost 4 bases to trimming and J lost 2 bases; unmatched junction nucleotides: 4. CDR3 in DNA: TGTGCCAGCAGCGGTAGCGGGGGGGCTCAAGAGACCCAGTACTTC. It codes for CASSGSGGAQETQYF.

The V call is TRBV13, the J call TRBJ2-7, with a tentative D call TRBD1 (6 bases). Deletions cut 4 bases from V and 5 bases from J, with 21 bases between. Germline V lookup: CDR1 PRHDT, CDR2 FYEKMQ (reference sequence). This CDR3 has 16 residues. The CDR3 is CASSSGDLPGGHEQYF. As DNA, the CDR3 is TGTGCCAGCAGCTCAGGGGACCTCCCGGGTGGCCACGAGCAGTACTTC. The full variable domain, completed using reference TRBV13 and TRBJ2-7, is AAGVIQSPRHLIKEKRETATLKCYPIPRHDTVYWYQQGPGQDPQFLISFYEKMQSDKGSIPDRFSAQQFSDYHSELNMSSLELGDSALYFCASSSGDLPGGHEQYFGPGTRLTVT.

This sequence joins TRBV9 and TRBJ2-5, with TRBD1 identical over 9 bases. Per the germline V gene, CDR1 is SGDLS and CDR2 is YYNGEE. CDR3 length: 15 residues. Losses at the gene ends were 2 bases for V and 5 bases for J; bases not matched to a gene: 7. The chain's CDR3 is CASSVTGGEWETQYF. CDR3 nucleotide sequence: TGTGCCAGCAGCGTTACAGGGGGCGAGTGGGAGACCCAGTACTTC.

This clone was seen once. Other nucleotide sequences in the sample specify the same CDR3. J is TRBJ2-7 and V is TRBV5-6; 9 bases fit TRBD2. Germline V lookup: CDR1 SGHDT, CDR2 YYEEEE. The J segment lost 1 base and the V segment lost 1 base, leaving 0 bases of the junction unmatched. CDR3 length: 14 amino acids. The CDR3 nucleotides read TGTGCCAGCAGCTTGACTAGCGGGTCCTACGAGCAGTACTTC. Its translation is CASSLTSGSYEQYF.

As concerns this clone: This same CDR3 is encoded by further DNA sequences in the sample. The chain links TRBV19 to TRBJ1-1; D may be TRBD1 (6 bases). V lost 3 bases and J 7 bases, leaving 9 bases between the germline ends. The CDR3 is 12 residues long. The germline V gene has CDR1 LNHDA and CDR2 SQIVND (reference sequence). CDR3 sequence: CASSIGGGEAFF. The CDR3 DNA sequence: TGTGCCAGTAGTATTGGAGGGGGTGAAGCTTTCTTT.

The V gene is TRBV4-1, the J gene TRBJ1-5, with TRBD1 as a possible D gene (5 bases). In germline, CDR1 is MGHRA, CDR2 YSYEKL. V was shortened by 0 bases and J by 1 base, with 7 bases between the two germline ends. The CDR3 contains 15 residues. CDR3 region: CASSQDTGSNQPQHF. The CDR3 DNA reads as TGCGCCAGCAGCCAAGATACAGGCAGCAATCAGCCCCAGCATTTT.

This sequence joins TRBV7-3 and TRBJ1-2, with 8 bases aligning to TRBD1. The V gene's germline CDR1 is SGHTA and CDR2 FQGTGA. V shed 1 base, J shed 7 bases, and the junction held 5 bases outside the gene matches. This CDR3 has 14 residues. CDR3 residues: CASSLIRGRCGYTF. CDR3 nucleotide sequence: TGTGCCAGCAGCTTAATCAGGGGGCGCTGTGGCTACACCTTC.

The gene calls are TRBV9 and TRBJ2-3, with D possibly TRBD1 on 6 matching bases. Trimming removed 0 bases from V and 0 bases from J, with 8 bases in between. Per germline, CDR1 SGDLS and CDR2 YYNGEE. The CDR3 has 15 amino acids. Here the CDR3 reads CASSVVTGSTDTQYF. DNA for the CDR3: TGTGCCAGCAGCGTAGTTACAGGGAGCACAGATACGCAGTATTTT.

In this sample, this clone turned up a few times. The same CDR3 also results from other DNA sequences found in this sample. The V call is TRBV9, the J call TRBJ2-7, with D maybe TRBD2 (5 bases). Germline values: CDR1 SGDLS, CDR2 YYNGEE. With 0 bases removed from V and 2 bases from J, the gap between germline ends came to 9 bases. The CDR3 is 14 residues long. CDR3 loop: CASSVGGSTYEQYF. CDR3 nucleotides: TGTGCCAGCAGCGTAGGTGGGAGTACCTACGAGCAGTACTTC.

The chain has TRBV10-2 and TRBJ2-5; 7 nucleotides match TRBD2. The CDR3 length is 16 residues. Trimming at V came to 6 bases and at J to 4 bases, leaving 14 bases not matched to a gene. Germline loops: CDR1 WSHSY, CDR2 SAAADI. The CDR3 spells CASSLRVLAIGETQYF. CDR3 coding DNA: TGCGCCAGCAGCCTCAGGGTACTAGCGATCGGAGAGACCCAGTACTTC.

This rearrangement joins TRBV4-3 to TRBJ2-7; unclear D gene. This CDR3 region has 15 residues. CDR1 is LGHNA and CDR2 is YSLEER in the germline V gene. V was shortened by 1 base and J by 3 bases, with 13 bases between the two germline ends. CDR3 protein: CASSQGIAGFYEQYF. In DNA form, the CDR3 reads TGCGCCAGCAGCCAAGGGATTGCAGGTTTCTACGAGCAGTACTTC.

This clone was seen only once. The gene calls are TRBV5-4 and TRBJ1-2, with 10 bases aligning to TRBD1. V was pared by 5 bases and J by 3 bases, with 1 base of the junction left unmatched. CDR3 size: 13 residues. Germline assignment: CDR1 SGHNT and CDR2 YYREEE (reference sequence). The DNA for the CDR3 is TGTGCCAGCAGGGGACAGGGGTACTATGGCTACACCTTC. Amino acid sequence: CASRGQGYYGYTF. The variable domain in full, completed from reference TRBV5-4 and TRBJ1-2, reads ETGVTQSPTHLIKTRGQQVTLRCSSQSGHNTVSWYQQALGQGPQFIFQYYREEENGRGNFPPRFSGLQFPNYSSELNVNALELDDSALYLCASRGQGYYGYTFGSGTRLTVV.